One and the same sample provided the 14 T cell receptor beta chains below, sequenced in a study of T-cell memory formation after mild COVID-19. In TCRdb, the 5' RACE reads were re-called with MiXCR into one record per CDR3 protein. The sample lists about 350,000 distinct CDR3 sequences; about 13% were seen once. The sample comprised PBMCs or a T cell subset sorted from them (not recorded which). These receptors originate from a man between 18 and 29 years old who had mild COVID-19 (a few samples of this study predate the infection). Cell type and time point are not known.

The sample holds a few counts of this clonotype. This chain connects TRBV24-1 to TRBJ2-2, with 7 bases matching TRBD1. Losses at the gene ends were 3 bases for V and 5 bases for J; bases not matched to a gene: 5. The length of the CDR3 is 15 residues. Germline CDR1 reads KGHDR; CDR2 reads SFDVKD. CDR3 protein: CATSDHDRVTGELFF. CDR3 nucleotides: TGTGCCACCAGTGATCACGACAGGGTTACCGGGGAGCTGTTTTTT.

This clonotype was counted only a few times. The genes are TRBV20-1 and TRBJ1-1; D gene unclear. Trimming took 1 base from V and 1 from J, leaving 7 bases between them. Germline CDR1 and CDR2: DFQATT and SNEGSKA (reference sequence). The CDR3 is made up of 13 amino acids. The CDR3 loop is CSARAPGNTEAFF. The CDR3 coding sequence is TGCAGTGCTAGAGCCCCCGGGAACACTGAAGCTTTCTTT.

V usage is TRBV4-1 and J usage is TRBJ1-2; no clear D gene. The CDR3 is 12 amino acids. Germline V lookup: CDR1 MGHRA, CDR2 YSYEKL. Trimming cost V 5 bases and J 7 bases, with 11 bases left between them. CDR3 loop: CASSVFGFGYTF. The CDR3 DNA reads as TGCGCCAGCAGCGTCTTCGGGTTTGGCTACACCTTC.

The V call is TRBV10-3, the J call TRBJ2-3, with 11 bases aligning to TRBD2. The germline CDR1 and CDR2 sequences are ENHRY and SYGVKD. The CDR3 totals 13 residues. Unmatched junction bases numbered 5, after V lost 10 bases and J lost 5 bases. DNA of the CDR3: TGTGCCACTCAGACTAGCGGGGTAGATACGCAGTATTTT. Amino acid sequence: CATQTSGVDTQYF.

The chain couples TRBV7-9 to TRBJ2-2; the D gene is possibly TRBD2 (5 bases). Trimming cost V 2 bases and J 0 bases, with 13 bases left between them. This CDR3 contains 17 residues. Germline CDR1 is SEHNR and CDR2 is FQNEAQ (reference sequence). CDR3 nucleotides: TGTGCCAGCAGCTTACACCCCCGGGATCCGAACACCGGGGAGCTGTTTTTT. It is translated as CASSLHPRDPNTGELFF.

This clonotype has more than one count but fewer than ten. The chain is built from TRBV5-5 and TRBJ2-1; D remains unclear. Germline CDR1 SGHKS, CDR2 YYEKEE (reference sequence). Between the trimmed V and J ends, which lost 5 bases and 7 bases, there was a span of 13 bases. This CDR3 contains 13 residues. CDR3 amino acids: CASRREVGNEQFF. The CDR3 DNA reads as TGTGCCAGCAGACGTGAGGTGGGGAATGAGCAGTTCTTC.

The rearrangement uses TRBV12-3 or TRBV12-4 and TRBJ2-4; D might be TRBD1 (5 bases). This CDR3 is 13 amino acids long. The ends were cut back, 3 bases at V and 6 bases at J, with 9 bases in the middle. The CDR3 is CASSFGRGNIQYF. DNA for the CDR3: TGTGCCAGCAGTTTCGGTAGGGGAAACATTCAGTACTTC.

The V call is TRBV7-3, the J call TRBJ2-5; 11 positions agree with TRBD2. The germline gives CDR1 SGHTA, CDR2 FQGTGA. J lost 5 bases, V lost 3 bases, and 5 bases had no gene match. The CDR3 extends over 15 amino acids. The CDR3 here is CASSFVAGGLETQYF. CDR3 sequence (DNA): TGTGCCAGCAGCTTCGTAGCGGGGGGGCTCGAGACCCAGTACTTC.

This rearrangement joins TRBV6-2 or TRBV6-3 to TRBJ1-2, with 7 bases that match TRBD1. The J segment lost 6 bases and the V segment lost 6 bases, leaving 10 bases of the junction unmatched. This CDR3 has 14 amino acids. The germline CDR1 and CDR2 sequences are MNHEY and SVGEGT. The CDR3 region is CASRLTGQRDGYTF. The CDR3 DNA is TGTGCCAGCAGGCTAACGGGACAGAGAGATGGCTACACCTTC.

The rearrangement links TRBV18 to TRBJ1-6, with TRBD1 identical over 8 bases. The CDR3 has 15 residues. CDR1 is KGHSH, CDR2 LQKENI, per germline. The V segment lost 3 bases and the J segment 7 bases; nucleotides outside the gene matches: 5. The CDR3 nucleotides read TGTGCCAGCTCACCGCCGCAGGGGGCGAATTCACCCCTCCACTTT. Its protein is CASSPPQGANSPLHF. The full variable domain, completed using reference TRBV18 and TRBJ1-6, is NAGVMQNPRHLVRRRGQEARLRCSPMKGHSHVYWYRQLPEEGLKFMVYLQKENIIDESGMPKERFSAEFPKEGPSILRIQQVVRGDSAAYFCASSPPQGANSPLHFGNGTRLTVT.

This clonotype was counted between two and nine times. The chain has TRBV10-2 and TRBJ1-1; D uncertain. V was shortened by 3 bases and J by 2 bases, with 13 bases between the two germline ends. Germline V lookup: CDR1 WSHSY, CDR2 SAAADI. This CDR3 comprises 15 residues. CDR3 nucleotide sequence: TGCGCCAGCAGTGAAAGGGAGAAGAGTAACACTGAAGCTTTCTTT. It yields the protein CASSEREKSNTEAFF.

This clonotype was detected ten times or more. This chain uses TRBV4-3 with TRBJ2-1; TRBD2 agrees at 10 bases. V shed 0 bases and J 7 bases; nucleotides not matched to a gene: 12. CDR1 and CDR2 (germline): LGHNA, YSLEER. The length of the CDR3 is 18 residues. The CDR3 bases are TGCGCCAGCAGCCAAGATCGGGTAGCGGGGGGCTTACAGAATGAGCAGTTCTTC. This codes for CASSQDRVAGGLQNEQFF.

This clonotype has more than one count but fewer than ten. CDR3 protein: CASSLGLGEQYV. In nucleotides, the CDR3 is TGTGCCAGCAGTCTGGGGTTGGGGGAGCAGTACGTC. The chain joins TRBV2 to TRBJ2-7; D unresolved. Germline-derived CDR1 and CDR2 are SNHLY and FYNNEI. The CDR3 extends over 12 amino acids. V dropped 5 bases and J dropped 7 bases, with 12 bases sitting between them.

The rearrangement joins TRBV12-5 to TRBJ2-6, with D unclear. V was clipped by 6 bases and J by 0 bases, with 9 bases between them. Looked up from germline, CDR1 is LGHNT and CDR2 is FRNRAP. The CDR3 covers 15 residues. CDR3 nucleotides: TGTGCTAGTGGCTGGATTACCTCTGGGGCCAACGTCCTGACTTTC. It translates to CASGWITSGANVLTF.